This TCR beta chain was identified during a study of patients and donors after allogeneic stem cell transplantation. TCRdb redid the calling of the RT-PCR reads with MiXCR, one entry per CDR3 protein. The data show about a million distinct CDR3 sequences, roughly 18% seen once. The germline V and J ends were trimmed by 2 bases and 6 bases, with 11 bases remaining between them. Germline values: CDR1 LGHNA, CDR2 YSLEER. The CDR3 spans 14 residues. This receptor was obtained from a human donor who was either an allogeneic HSCT recipient or a stem cell or donor lymphocyte infusion donor (not recorded which). It is not recorded whose cells these are; they may come from a transplant donor. This chain joins TRBV4-3 and TRBJ2-4, with D possibly being TRBD1 (6 bases). Sample: blood, either unsorted or a sorted T cell fraction (not recorded which). The CDR3 spells CASSQSQGINIQYF. As DNA, the CDR3 is TGCGCCAGCAGCCAAAGCCAGGGGATAAACATTCAGTACTTC.